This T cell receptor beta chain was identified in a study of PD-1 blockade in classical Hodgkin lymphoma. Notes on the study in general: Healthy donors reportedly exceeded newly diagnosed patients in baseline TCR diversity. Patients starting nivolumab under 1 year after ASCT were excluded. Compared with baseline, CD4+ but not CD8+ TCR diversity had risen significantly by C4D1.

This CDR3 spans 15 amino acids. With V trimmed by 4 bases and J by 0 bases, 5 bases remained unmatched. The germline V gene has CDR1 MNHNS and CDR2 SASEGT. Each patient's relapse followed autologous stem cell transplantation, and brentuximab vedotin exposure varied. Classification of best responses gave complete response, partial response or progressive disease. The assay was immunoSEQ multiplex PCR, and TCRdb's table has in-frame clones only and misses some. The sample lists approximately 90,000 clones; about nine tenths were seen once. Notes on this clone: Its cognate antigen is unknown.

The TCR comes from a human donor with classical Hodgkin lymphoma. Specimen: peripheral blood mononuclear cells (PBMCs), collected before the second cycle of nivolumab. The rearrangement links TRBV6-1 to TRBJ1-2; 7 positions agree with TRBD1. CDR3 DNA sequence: TGTGCCAGCAGTGCCTGGGACAGCTCTAACTATGGCTACACCTTC. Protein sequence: CASSAWDSSNYGYTF.